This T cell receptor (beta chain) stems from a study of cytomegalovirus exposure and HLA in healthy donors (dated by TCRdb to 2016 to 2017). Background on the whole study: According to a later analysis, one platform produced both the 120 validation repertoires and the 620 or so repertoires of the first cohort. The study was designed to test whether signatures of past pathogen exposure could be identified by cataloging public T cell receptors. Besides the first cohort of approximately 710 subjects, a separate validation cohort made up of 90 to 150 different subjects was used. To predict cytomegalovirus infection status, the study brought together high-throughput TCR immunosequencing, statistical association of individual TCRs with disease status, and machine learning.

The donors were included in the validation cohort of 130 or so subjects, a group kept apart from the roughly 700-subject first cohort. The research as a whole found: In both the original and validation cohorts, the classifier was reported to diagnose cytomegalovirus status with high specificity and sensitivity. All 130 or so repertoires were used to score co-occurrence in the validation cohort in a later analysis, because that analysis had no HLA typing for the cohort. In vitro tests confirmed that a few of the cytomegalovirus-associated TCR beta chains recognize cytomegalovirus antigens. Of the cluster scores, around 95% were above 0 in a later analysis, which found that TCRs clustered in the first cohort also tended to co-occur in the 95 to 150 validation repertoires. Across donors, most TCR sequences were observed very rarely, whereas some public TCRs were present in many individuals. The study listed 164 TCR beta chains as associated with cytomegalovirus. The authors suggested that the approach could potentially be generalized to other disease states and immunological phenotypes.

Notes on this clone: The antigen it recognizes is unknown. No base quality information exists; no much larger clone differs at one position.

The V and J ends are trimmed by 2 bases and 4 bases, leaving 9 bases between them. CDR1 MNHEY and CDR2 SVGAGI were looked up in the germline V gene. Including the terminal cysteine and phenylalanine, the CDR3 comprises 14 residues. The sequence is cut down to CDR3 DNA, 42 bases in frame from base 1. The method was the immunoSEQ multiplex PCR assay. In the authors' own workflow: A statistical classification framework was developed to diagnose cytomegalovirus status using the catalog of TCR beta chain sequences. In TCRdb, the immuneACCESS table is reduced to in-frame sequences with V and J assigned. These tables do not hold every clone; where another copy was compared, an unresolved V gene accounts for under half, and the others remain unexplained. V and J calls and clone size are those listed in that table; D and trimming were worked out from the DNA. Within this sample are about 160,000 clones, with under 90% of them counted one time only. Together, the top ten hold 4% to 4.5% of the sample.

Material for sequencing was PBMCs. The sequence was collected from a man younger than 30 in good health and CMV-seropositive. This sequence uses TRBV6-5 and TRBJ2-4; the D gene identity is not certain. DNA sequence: TGTGCCAGCAGTTACGGTGGGCAGAAAAACATTCAGTACTTC. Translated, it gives CASSYGGQKNIQYF.